The 30 T cell receptor beta chains listed next were all sequenced from one sample in a study of blood T cell repertoires in COVID-19. Generated by immunoSEQ multiplex PCR, the TCRdb table keeps only in-frame clones and is missing some. The table includes about 400,000 clones, approximately 91% detected once. Sequencing was done on a sample of PBMCs or T cells enriched from blood (not recorded which). These receptors came from a woman in her thirties or forties with acute COVID-19.

The chain combines TRBV5-4 with TRBJ1-2; no clear D gene. CDR3 size: 14 residues. Trimming left V 0 bases short and J 7 bases short, with 13 bases between. Germline V gene lookup returns CDR1 SGHNT and CDR2 YYREEE (reference sequence). CDR3 loop: CASSLGGQKGGYTF. CDR3 nucleotide sequence: TGTGCCAGCAGCTTGGGCGGCCAAAAAGGTGGCTACACCTTC.

The V gene is TRBV5-1, the J gene TRBJ1-1; the match to TRBD1 covers 7 bases. CDR1 SGHRS and CDR2 YFSETQ come from the germline V gene. The trim removed 4 bases at V and 1 base at J, leaving 7 bases unmatched. The CDR3 sequence is 15 residues long. The CDR3 spells CASSPTGLKNTEAFF. In DNA form, the CDR3 reads TGCGCCAGCAGCCCGACAGGGTTGAAGAACACTGAAGCTTTCTTT. Full variable domain (remainder filled in from reference TRBV5-1 and TRBJ1-1): KAGVTQTPRYLIKTRGQQVTLSCSPISGHRSVSWYQQTPGQGLQFLFEYFSETQRNKGNFPGRFSGRQFSNSRSEMNVSTLELGDSALYLCASSPTGLKNTEAFFGQGTRLTVV.

This chain's CDR3 is CASSRTGSGYTF. The CDR3 DNA sequence: TGTGCCAGCAGTAGGACAGGTTCGGGCTACACCTTC. V gene TRBV2 combines with J gene TRBJ1-2; 7 bases match TRBD1. V gave up 5 bases and J gave up 8 bases; unmatched junction bases: 5. Germline V gives CDR1 SNHLY, CDR2 FYNNEI. This CDR3 is built from 12 residues.

The CDR3 DNA sequence: TGCGCCAGCAGCTTGGACGGGGACACAAACACTGAAGCTTTCTTT. Translation gives CASSLDGDTNTEAFF. This chain uses TRBV5-1 with TRBJ1-1; weak D call: TRBD1 (6 bases). V lost 0 bases, J lost 2 bases, and 11 bases lay in between. This CDR3 has 15 residues. Germline V gene sequence: CDR1 SGHRS, CDR2 YFSETQ.

The CDR3 here is CASRPTLTGTHYEQYF. CDR3 coding DNA: TGTGCCAGCAGACCTACGCTGACGGGAACACACTACGAGCAGTACTTC. The chain has TRBV5-4 and TRBJ2-7; D may be TRBD2 (5 bases). There are 16 residues in the CDR3. CDR1 is SGHNT and CDR2 is YYREEE in the germline V gene (reference sequence). Trimming removed 5 bases from V and 3 bases from J, with 21 bases in between.

The V gene is TRBV11-3, the J gene TRBJ2-1, with D hard to call. Germline assignment: CDR1 SGHNT and CDR2 YENEEA. CDR3 size: 13 residues. Trimming shortened V by 2 bases and J by 5 bases, and 7 bases separated the two germline ends. The chain's CDR3 is CASSLIRNNEQFF. CDR3 nucleotides: TGTGCCAGCAGCTTAATCAGAAACAATGAGCAGTTCTTC.

This clone has just a few counts. The chain carries TRBV25-1 and TRBJ1-6, with D perhaps matching TRBD1 (6 bases). V dropped 6 bases and J dropped 4 bases, with 13 bases sitting between them. Germline CDR1 MGHDK, CDR2 SYGVNS. The CDR3 runs 15 residues. DNA for the CDR3: TGTGCCAGCAGCAGGACAGTCGATTATAATTCACCCCTCCACTTT. Its translation: CASSRTVDYNSPLHF.

This sequence joins TRBV5-1 and TRBJ2-1; 16 bases are shared with TRBD2. After removal of 3 bases from V and 2 bases from J, the junction contained 5 bases not matched to a gene. CDR3 size: 18 residues. The V gene's germline CDR1 is SGHRS and CDR2 YFSETQ. CDR3 sequence reads: CASSSGLAGGPTYNEQFF. CDR3 nucleotide sequence: TGCGCCAGCAGCTCGGGACTAGCGGGGGGGCCCACCTACAATGAGCAGTTCTTC.

The chain joins TRBV18 to TRBJ1-4; the D is unclear. Germline-derived CDR1 and CDR2 are KGHSH and LQKENI. This CDR3 has 14 amino acids. The V and J ends lost 3 bases and 4 bases respectively, with 9 bases between them. The CDR3 nucleotides read TGTGCCAGCTCACCCGACGGGTTTAATGAAAAACTGTTTTTT. Translating it yields CASSPDGFNEKLFF.

This chain links TRBV5-1 with TRBJ2-2; D ambiguous. The germline V and J ends were trimmed by 0 bases and 8 bases, with 11 bases remaining between them. This CDR3 spans 14 amino acids. The germline V gene encodes CDR1 SGHRS and CDR2 YFSETQ. The CDR3 region has the DNA TGCGCCAGCAGCTTGGCCTTAGAGGCTGGGGAGCTGTTTTTT. Amino acid sequence: CASSLALEAGELFF.

This clone was detected a few times. This rearrangement joins TRBV6-5 to TRBJ1-6; 9 nucleotides line up with TRBD1. The V gene end was trimmed by 4 bases and the J gene end by 10 bases; junction bases not matched to a gene: 5. The CDR3 loop spans 14 amino acids. CDR1 and CDR2 from the germline V gene are MNHEY and SVGAGI. CDR3 sequence: CASSFGQGRSPLHF. CDR3 sequence (DNA): TGTGCCAGCAGTTTTGGACAGGGGAGGTCACCCCTCCACTTT.

This chain connects TRBV10-1 to TRBJ1-1; 7 positions match TRBD1. The V gene end was trimmed by 2 bases and the J gene end by 3 bases; junction bases not matched to a gene: 9. The germline V gene has CDR1 WNHNN and CDR2 SYGVQD (reference sequence). This CDR3 comprises 16 residues. CDR3 in amino acids: CASSETATGTDTEAFF. The CDR3 DNA reads as TGCGCCAGCAGTGAGACGGCGACAGGGACGGACACTGAAGCTTTCTTT.

This chain uses TRBV19 with TRBJ1-5; D possibly corresponds to TRBD1 (5 bases). Germline CDR1 and CDR2: LNHDA and SQIVND (reference sequence). Trimming removed 6 bases from V and 1 base from J, with 19 bases in between. The CDR3 runs to 17 residues. CDR3 sequence: CASSSQAPVWSNQPQHF. For the CDR3, the DNA is TGTGCCAGTAGCTCACAGGCTCCCGTTTGGAGCAATCAGCCCCAGCATTTT.

V usage is TRBV4-1 and J usage is TRBJ1-5; 7 nucleotides agree with TRBD1. CDR3 size: 14 residues. The germline V gene has CDR1 MGHRA and CDR2 YSYEKL. The ends lost 5 bases at V and 5 bases at J; junction bases unmatched: 6. The CDR3 DNA follows: TGCGCCAGCAGCAAAGGGACAGAATATCAGCCCCAGCATTTT. Its translation: CASSKGTEYQPQHF.

The chain carries TRBV3-1 (or the pseudogene TRBV3-2) and TRBJ2-2, with D possibly matching TRBD2 (6 bases). Germline V gene sequence: CDR1 LGHDT, CDR2 YNNKEL (reference sequence). The CDR3 sequence is 15 residues long. With 4 bases removed from V and 1 base from J, the gap between germline ends came to 10 bases. The CDR3 DNA is TGTGCCAGCAGCCCGCTGCGGGGGAACACCGGGGAGCTGTTTTTT. This gives the protein CASSPLRGNTGELFF.

This chain connects TRBV3-1 (or the pseudogene TRBV3-2) to TRBJ2-2; 10 bases are shared with TRBD1. The length of the CDR3 is 14 residues. Trimming took 5 bases from V and 6 from J; bases not matched to a gene: 3. Germline CDR1 LGHDT, CDR2 YNNKEL (reference sequence). This CDR3 reads CASSGTGVPGELFF. Written as DNA, the CDR3 is TGTGCCAGCAGCGGGACAGGGGTTCCCGGGGAGCTGTTTTTT.

The gene calls are TRBV3-1 (or the pseudogene TRBV3-2) and TRBJ2-7; no clear D. The CDR3 runs to 12 residues. The germline CDR1 and CDR2 sequences are LGHDT and YNNKEL (reference sequence). V lost 0 bases, J lost 7 bases, and 7 bases lay in between. CDR3 sequence (DNA): TGTGCCAGCAGCCAAGATGCAGTGGAGCAGTACTTC. This gives the protein CASSQDAVEQYF.

The chain combines TRBV4-1 with TRBJ2-5, with D possibly being TRBD2 (6 bases). The CDR3 has 16 amino acids. Germline V gives CDR1 MGHRA, CDR2 YSYEKL. Trimming cost V 0 bases and J 2 bases, with 13 bases left between them. CDR3 sequence reads: CASSQDPVAGQETQYF. CDR3 DNA sequence: TGCGCCAGCAGCCAAGATCCGGTTGCGGGGCAAGAGACCCAGTACTTC.

As DNA, the CDR3 is TGTGCCAGCAGCTTAGGGCCAGCGGGGGGGAACAATGAGCAGTTCTTC. Amino acids: CASSLGPAGGNNEQFF. J is TRBJ2-1 and V is TRBV7-6, with TRBD2 matching 10 bases. Germline CDR1 and CDR2: SGHVS and FNYEAQ. The CDR3 extends over 16 amino acids. The V segment lost 1 base and the J segment 5 bases; nucleotides outside the gene matches: 5. Together with reference TRBV7-6 and TRBJ2-1, the CDR3 gives the full variable domain: GAGVSQSPRYKVTKRGQDVALRCDPISGHVSLYWYRQALGQGPEFLTYFNYEAQQDKSGLPNDRFSAERPEGSISTLTIQRTEQRDSAMYRCASSLGPAGGNNEQFFGPGTRLTVL.

This clone has only a few counts. V gene TRBV18 combines with J gene TRBJ1-3, with 7 nucleotides matching TRBD1. The germline V gene encodes CDR1 KGHSH and CDR2 LQKENI. V gave up 3 bases and J gave up 0 bases; unmatched junction bases: 5. This CDR3 is built from 16 residues. The CDR3 DNA reads as TGTGCCAGCTCACCGGGACAGCCGTTCTCTGGAAACACCATATATTTT. The encoded protein is CASSPGQPFSGNTIYF.

The J gene is TRBJ1-2, the V gene TRBV10-3; TRBD1 matches 10 bases. CDR1 and CDR2 from the germline V gene are ENHRY and SYGVKD. The junction had 13 bases not matched to a gene; V was cut back by 11 bases and J by 7 bases. The CDR3 covers 14 residues. In DNA, the CDR3 is TGTGCCTCAAGTCCGGGACAGGGGTTCAGTGGCTACACCTTC. This sequence encodes CASSPGQGFSGYTF.

The chain uses TRBV12-3 or TRBV12-4 and TRBJ1-6; D unclear. The CDR3 is made up of 13 amino acids. Between the trimmed V and J ends, which lost 0 bases and 9 bases, there was a span of 6 bases. The CDR3 loop reads CASSLASGSPLHF. Here the CDR3 DNA reads TGTGCCAGCAGTTTAGCGTCCGGTTCACCCCTCCACTTT.

The chain has TRBV27 and TRBJ1-6; the match to TRBD1 covers 7 bases. Trimming took 3 bases from V and 7 from J; bases not matched to a gene: 9. The CDR3 is 16 amino acids. CDR1 and CDR2 (germline): MNHEY, SMNVEV (reference sequence). The CDR3 DNA reads TGTGCCAGCAGTTTTCACTCGACAGGGAGGAATTCACCCCTCCACTTT. Translated, it gives CASSFHSTGRNSPLHF.

The chain has TRBV15 and TRBJ1-4; D is unclear. The CDR3 is made up of 16 amino acids. Trimming took off 0 bases at V and 7 bases at J, with 15 bases between the two ends. Germline-derived CDR1 and CDR2 are LNHNV and YYDKDF (reference sequence). CDR3: CATSRDSGVYGEKLFF. The CDR3 DNA follows: TGTGCCACCAGCAGAGATTCCGGGGTTTATGGTGAAAAACTGTTTTTT. Drawing the rest from reference TRBV15 and TRBJ1-4, the complete variable domain is DAMVIQNPRYQVTQFGKPVTLSCSQTLNHNVMYWYQQKSSQAPKLLFHYYDKDFNNEADTPDNFQSRRPNTSFCFLDIRSPGLGDTAMYLCATSRDSGVYGEKLFFGSGTQLSVL.

This clone was seen a few times. The CDR3 nucleotides are TGTGCCAGCAGCCAAGATCCGGTCACTGAAGCTTTCTTT. It yields the protein CASSQDPVTEAFF. The gene calls are TRBV4-2 and TRBJ1-1; D unclear. The CDR3 runs 13 residues. CDR1 LGHNA and CDR2 YNFKEQ come from the germline V gene. The ends were cut back, 0 bases at V and 4 bases at J, with 6 bases in the middle.

The chain recombines TRBV7-9 with TRBJ1-2, with D tentatively TRBD1 (6 bases). V lost 2 bases and J lost 1, with 20 bases in between. The CDR3 runs 18 residues. Germline CDR1 and CDR2: SEHNR and FQNEAQ (reference sequence). CDR3 in DNA: TGTGCCAGCAGCTTAACGGGGGGCGGATTTCCCATTAACTATGGCTACACCTTC. Amino acids: CASSLTGGGFPINYGYTF.

V is TRBV25-1 and J is TRBJ2-7; 7 bases align to TRBD1. The CDR3 sequence is 15 residues long. Per germline, CDR1 MGHDK and CDR2 SYGVNS. V lost 3 bases to trimming and J lost 2 bases; unmatched junction nucleotides: 7. CDR3 protein: CASSDPQGTTYEQYF. The DNA for the CDR3 is TGTGCCAGCAGTGACCCACAGGGGACCACCTACGAGCAGTACTTC.

CDR3 DNA sequence: TGTGCCAGCAGTCTGGCGGGGCGGCGTGTGGATACGCAGTATTTT. It is translated as CASSLAGRRVDTQYF. The V and J genes are TRBV5-4 and TRBJ2-3, with a possible D match to TRBD2 (6 bases). Germline V gene data show CDR1 as SGHNT and CDR2 as YYREEE (reference sequence). Trimming shortened V by 5 bases and J by 6 bases, and 19 bases separated the two germline ends. The CDR3 runs to 15 residues.

This clone was seen only a few times. The CDR3 sequence: CASSPLGTENYGYTF. The CDR3 DNA sequence: TGTGCCAGCAGTCCACTAGGAACAGAAAACTATGGCTACACCTTC. The gene calls are TRBV2 and TRBJ1-2; D is uncertain. The CDR3 is made up of 15 amino acids. Per germline, CDR1 SNHLY and CDR2 FYNNEI. Trimming took 5 bases from V and 2 from J, leaving 15 bases between them.

The V and J genes are TRBV9 and TRBJ2-2, with a weak D call TRBD2 (6 bases). The CDR3 has 17 amino acids. Trimming took off 0 bases at V and 5 bases at J, with 17 bases between the two ends. CDR1 is SGDLS and CDR2 is YYNGEE in the germline V gene. CDR3 protein: CASSVGVGGAVTGELFF. The DNA for the CDR3 is TGTGCCAGCAGCGTAGGGGTTGGAGGGGCGGTTACCGGGGAGCTGTTTTTT.